A single sample is the source of the 3 T cell receptor beta chains below, sequenced in a study of blood T cells in healthy people across ages. A second PCR of roughly 7 to 11 cycles used a sample-barcoded 5' primer and a J-beta primer mix. TCRdb reprocessed the 5' RACE reads via MiXCR and lists one record per CDR3 protein. The sample lists 700,000 to 1,000,000 distinct CDR3 sequences, approximately 44% occurring once. Sequenced sample: blood. Every receptor here comes from a man in his fifties or sixties in good health.

The chain combines TRBV7-7 with TRBJ2-2; D might be TRBD1 (6 bases). This CDR3 contains 15 residues. CDR1 SSHAT and CDR2 FNYEAQ come from the germline V gene (reference sequence). The V gene lost 5 bases and the J gene lost 3 bases, with 13 bases spanning the gap. CDR3 bases: TGTGCCAGCAGCCAAACAGGGTTCGACACCGGGGAGCTGTTTTTT. It encodes CASSQTGFDTGELFF.

The sample holds a few counts of this clonotype. The chain recombines TRBV18 with TRBJ1-5; TRBD1 is a possible D gene (5 bases). Trimming shortened V by 3 bases and J by 0 bases, and 9 bases separated the two germline ends. This CDR3 has 15 residues. Germline CDR1 and CDR2: KGHSH and LQKENI. CDR3 sequence reads: CASSPRGSSNQPQHF. The CDR3 nucleotides read TGTGCCAGCTCACCCCGGGGGAGTAGCAATCAGCCCCAGCATTTT.

This clonotype was seen more than once but under ten times. The chain links TRBV2 to TRBJ2-7, with TRBD1 as a possible D gene (6 bases). Germline CDR1 is SNHLY and CDR2 is FYNNEI. Trimming removed 5 bases at V and 5 bases at J, with 13 bases between. The CDR3 is 13 amino acids. This CDR3 is CASSLTGLNEQYF. DNA for the CDR3: TGTGCCAGCAGTCTCACAGGGCTAAACGAGCAGTACTTC.